The 10 T cell receptor beta chains in this list originate from one sample, sequenced in a study of blood T cells in healthy people across ages. With a J-beta primer mix and a sample-barcoded 5' primer, a second PCR ran about 6 to 11 cycles. TCRdb re-called the 5' RACE reads through MiXCR, storing one row per CDR3 protein. Of hundreds of thousands of distinct CDR3 sequences listed, more than 45% are singletons. Sequences were obtained from blood. These TCRs come from a woman older than 75 in good health.

This clonotype was seen ten or more times. The chain carries TRBV12-3 or TRBV12-4 and TRBJ2-1; TRBD2 aligns across 7 bases. V was pared by 7 bases and J by 4 bases, with 10 bases of the junction left unmatched. This CDR3 region has 15 residues. The CDR3 here is CASTTGGGSYNEQFF. The DNA for the CDR3 is TGTGCCAGCACCACGGGGGGAGGGTCTTACAATGAGCAGTTCTTC.

This clonotype was picked up a small number of times. The chain links TRBV20-1 to TRBJ2-1; no clear D. Per the germline V gene, CDR1 is DFQATT and CDR2 is SNEGSKA (reference sequence). The CDR3 is 13 amino acids. V lost 0 bases and J lost 13, with 16 bases in between. CDR3 amino acids: CSARDYRQETQFF. The CDR3 DNA reads as TGCAGTGCTAGAGATTACCGTCAAGAGACCCAGTTCTTC.

In its sample, this clonotype was seen many times. V usage is TRBV9 and J usage is TRBJ2-3; D is possibly TRBD2 (6 bases). Germline assignment: CDR1 SGDLS and CDR2 YYNGEE. Trimming shortened V by 0 bases and J by 1 base, and 6 bases separated the two germline ends. The CDR3 extends over 14 amino acids. CDR3 in amino acids: CASSVERGTDTQYF. In DNA form, the CDR3 reads TGTGCCAGCAGCGTAGAGCGGGGCACAGATACGCAGTATTTT.

This clonotype was recorded many times. The rearrangement links TRBV7-9 to TRBJ2-5, with D unclear. This CDR3 spans 12 amino acids. V lost 4 bases and J lost 2, with 5 bases in between. Germline loops: CDR1 SEHNR, CDR2 FQNEAQ (reference sequence). The CDR3 loop is CASSSEQETQYF. Written as DNA, the CDR3 is TGTGCCAGCAGCTCGGAACAAGAGACCCAGTACTTC.

The genes are TRBV5-1 and TRBJ2-1, with D unresolved. The tail of the sequence fits TRBJ2-7 better, so the J call may be wrong. The CDR3 spans 15 residues. From germline, CDR1 is SGHRS and CDR2 YFSETQ. CDR3 protein: CASSWTLGPYNEQYF. CDR3 coding DNA: TGCGCCAGCAGCTGGACCCTCGGGCCCTACAATGAGCAGTACTTC.

This clonotype appeared many times. This chain uses TRBV28 with TRBJ2-1; 7 nucleotides line up with TRBD2. V lost 6 bases to trimming and J lost 5 bases; unmatched junction nucleotides: 10. Germline V gene lookup returns CDR1 MDHEN and CDR2 SYDVKM. The CDR3 contains 15 residues. The CDR3, as DNA: TGTGCCAGCAGGAGTGCGGGAGTGGGGGACAATGAGCAGTTCTTC. It codes for CASRSAGVGDNEQFF.

This sequence joins TRBV12-3 or TRBV12-4 and TRBJ1-1, with D maybe TRBD1 (6 bases). The CDR3 extends over 12 amino acids. V lost 7 bases, J lost 6 bases, and 12 bases lay in between. The CDR3 here is CASTLRTAEAFF. The CDR3 DNA reads TGTGCCAGCACCCTCCGGACAGCTGAAGCTTTCTTT.

For this clonotype: A much larger clone is a single base away; this may be a read error. V is TRBV20-1 and J is TRBJ2-1; perhaps TRBD2 as D (7 bases). The CDR3 length is 13 residues. The V end lost 6 bases, the J end lost 8 bases, and 17 bases lay between the germline ends. The V gene's germline CDR1 is DFQATT and CDR2 SNEGSKA (reference sequence). The CDR3 loop reads CSAPRGLSDEQFF. The CDR3 DNA sequence: TGCAGTGCCCCGCGGGGGCTTTCCGATGAGCAGTTCTTC.

This clonotype was detected a few times. The V call is TRBV3-1, the J call TRBJ2-3; 14 nucleotides line up with TRBD2. Germline CDR1 reads LGHDT; CDR2 reads YNNKEL (reference sequence). V trimming: 4 bases; J trimming: 6 bases; junction bases outside the gene matches: 9. This CDR3 is built from 17 residues. The CDR3 region is CASSLPGLAGDRDTQYF. The DNA for the CDR3 is TGTGCCAGCAGCCTCCCGGGACTAGCGGGAGACCGTGATACGCAGTATTTT.

Worth noting for this clonotype: With a much larger clone just one base away, this may be a read error. The J gene is TRBJ2-5, the V gene TRBV27, with D perhaps matching TRBD1 or TRBD2 (6 bases each). From germline, CDR1 is MNHEY and CDR2 SMNVEV (reference sequence). V lost 6 bases and J 11 bases, leaving 19 bases between the germline ends. The CDR3 has 13 amino acids. The CDR3 loop is CASRTGRLGEQYF. The CDR3 bases are TGTGCCAGCAGAACAGGGAGGCTGGGTGAGCAGTACTTC.